A selection of T cell receptor beta chains follows, all from one sample in a study of blood T cell repertoires in COVID-19. Measured with immunoSEQ multiplex PCR; TCRdb has only the in-frame clones, and not every one. This sample has about 80,000 clones, with approximately 80% found just once. The material sequenced was peripheral blood. The receptors stem from a woman in her 70s with acute or convalescent COVID-19. Both conserved end residues are part of each CDR3. Only part of the rows carry a size: once, few, many, or a class if the clone is expanded.

J gene: TRBJ2-1; V gene: TRBV5-4; clone size: .; CDR3 protein: CASSYYRGASGINEQFF
J gene: TRBJ2-2; V gene: TRBV25-1; clone size: .; CDR3 protein: CASSDPTGIVTGELFF
J gene: TRBJ2-5; V gene: TRBV12-3/TRBV12-4; clone size: .; CDR3 protein: CASGGGRETQYF
J gene: TRBJ1-1; V gene: TRBV5-1; clone size: .; CDR3 protein: CASSRQIGGDTEAFF
J gene: TRBJ1-3; V gene: TRBV7-8; clone size: .; CDR3 protein: CASSSNLNPGNTIYF
J gene: TRBJ1-5; V gene: TRBV6-1; clone size: few; CDR3 protein: CASSENSPGWVYNQPQHF
J gene: TRBJ2-5; V gene: TRBV7-6; clone size: .; CDR3 protein: CASSPRHGGGETQYF
J gene: TRBJ2-7; V gene: TRBV5-1; clone size: .; CDR3 protein: CASSLGHASSVSVEQYF
J gene: TRBJ2-2; V gene: TRBV10-1; clone size: .; CDR3 protein: CASSPQGSGTGELFF
J gene: TRBJ2-4; V gene: TRBV12-5; clone size: .; CDR3 protein: CASGLWTGGFAKNIQYF
J gene: TRBJ2-3; V gene: TRBV4-1; clone size: .; CDR3 protein: CASSLRGSPDTQYF
J gene: TRBJ2-1; V gene: TRBV19; clone size: .; CDR3 protein: CASTDRGLYNEQFF
J gene: TRBJ1-1; V gene: TRBV2; clone size: .; CDR3 protein: CASSYGTGNTEAFF
J gene: TRBJ1-2; V gene: TRBV24-1; clone size: .; CDR3 protein: CATSVGTGYGYTF
J gene: TRBJ2-7; V gene: TRBV11-2; clone size: few; CDR3 protein: CASSWSSDRLYEQYF
J gene: TRBJ1-3; V gene: TRBV29-1; clone size: .; CDR3 protein: CSGSVSGNTIYF
J gene: TRBJ1-1; V gene: TRBV19; clone size: .; CDR3 protein: CASKGVTEAFF
J gene: TRBJ1-4; V gene: TRBV5-1; clone size: .; CDR3 protein: CASSLASGSTNEKLFF
J gene: TRBJ1-1; V gene: TRBV11-1; clone size: .; CDR3 protein: CASSLGNRDDTEAFF
J gene: TRBJ1-3; V gene: TRBV5-4; clone size: .; CDR3 protein: CASNLAGADNTIYF
J gene: TRBJ1-1; V gene: TRBV12-3/TRBV12-4; clone size: .; CDR3 protein: CASTQNTEAFF
J gene: TRBJ1-6; V gene: TRBV18; clone size: once; CDR3 protein: CASSPNPAGNSPLHF
J gene: TRBJ1-3; V gene: TRBV30; clone size: .; CDR3 protein: CAWSVRQGKAYSGNTIYF
J gene: TRBJ1-3; V gene: TRBV30; clone size: .; CDR3 protein: CASRTGWPANTIYF
J gene: TRBJ2-1; V gene: TRBV2; clone size: .; CDR3 protein: CATAPDYQSYNEQFF
J gene: TRBJ2-2; V gene: TRBV9; clone size: .; CDR3 protein: CASSVWDSANTGELFF
J gene: TRBJ2-7; V gene: TRBV4-2; clone size: once; CDR3 protein: CASSQDLAGSSEQYF
J gene: TRBJ2-7; V gene: TRBV5-5; clone size: .; CDR3 protein: CASSNRGSGRGAYEQYF
J gene: TRBJ2-7; V gene: TRBV28; clone size: .; CDR3 protein: CASSSPTGIYEQYF
J gene: TRBJ2-2; V gene: TRBV24-1; clone size: .; CDR3 protein: CATSDFGRGRRSTGELFF